The 14 T cell receptor beta chains below all came from one sample that was sequenced in a study of T cells in localized non-small cell lung cancer. The method was immunoSEQ multiplex PCR; TCRdb's version includes in-frame clones alone and lacks a portion of them. The data hold about 33,000 clones, with around 80% observed a single time. This material consisted of peripheral blood, taken before any cancer treatment. All receptors derive from a male donor at least 60 years old with stage III squamous cell lung carcinoma.

This chain connects TRBV18 to TRBJ2-1, with 7 bases fitting TRBD1. Losses at the gene ends were 6 bases for V and 1 base for J; bases not matched to a gene: 9. The CDR3 consists of 16 residues. The germline gives CDR1 KGHSH, CDR2 LQKENI. The CDR3: CASSRGQRSSYNEQFF. The CDR3 bases are TGTGCCAGCTCCCGGGGACAGCGGAGTTCCTACAATGAGCAGTTCTTC.

The chain recombines TRBV11-2 with TRBJ2-3, with D tentatively TRBD1 or TRBD2 (5 bases each). Germline CDR1 and CDR2: SGHAT and FQNNGV. The CDR3 length is 16 residues. V was pared by 4 bases and J by 1 base, with 15 bases between. This CDR3 reads CASSSLEGLGTDTQYF. CDR3 bases: TGTGCCAGCAGCTCGTTAGAGGGGCTGGGCACAGATACGCAGTATTTT. Complete variable domain (other parts from reference TRBV11-2 and TRBJ2-3): EAGVAQSPRYKIIEKRQSVAFWCNPISGHATLYWYQQILGQGPKLLIQFQNNGVVDDSQLPKDRFSAERLKGVDSTLKIQPAKLEDSAVYLCASSSLEGLGTDTQYFGPGTRLTVL.

The V gene is TRBV6-5, the J gene TRBJ1-2, with D maybe TRBD1 (6 bases). Germline V gene sequence: CDR1 MNHEY, CDR2 SVGAGI. Trimming pared 8 bases from V and 6 bases from J, leaving 16 bases between. CDR3 length: 13 residues. The DNA of the CDR3 is TGTGCCAGCGCTCCAATTGCAGGGGATGGCTACACCTTC. This sequence encodes CASAPIAGDGYTF.

The chain is built from TRBV9 and TRBJ2-7; 7 bases map to TRBD2. This CDR3 comprises 13 residues. Germline V gene data show CDR1 as SGDLS and CDR2 as YYNGEE. V lost 2 bases, J lost 3 bases, and 2 bases stayed unmatched. The CDR3 loop is CASSVSSGYEQYF. CDR3 nucleotides: TGTGCCAGCAGCGTCTCTAGCGGCTACGAGCAGTACTTC. Based on the CDR3 plus reference TRBV9 and TRBJ2-7, the full variable domain is DSGVTQTPKHLITATGQRVTLRCSPRSGDLSVYWYQQSLDQGLQFLIQYYNGEERAKGNILERFSAQQFPDLHSELNLSSLELGDSALYFCASSVSSGYEQYFGPGTRLTVT.

The chain uses TRBV29-1 and TRBJ2-7, with D possibly matching TRBD2 (7 bases). Germline assignment: CDR1 SQVTM and CDR2 ANQGSEA. V was pared by 1 base and J by 1 base, with 17 bases between. This CDR3 has 16 residues. CDR3 sequence reads: CSVEGRDGGLSYEQYF. The CDR3 coding sequence is TGCAGCGTTGAAGGCCGGGACGGGGGGCTTTCCTACGAGCAGTACTTC.

This clone occurred once. The rearrangement joins TRBV7-2 to TRBJ2-7; TRBD1 aligns across 10 bases. Germline lookup yields CDR1 SGHTA and CDR2 FQGNSA. The V segment lost 1 base and the J segment 3 bases; nucleotides outside the gene matches: 6. The CDR3 runs to 16 residues. The CDR3 bases are TGTGCCAGCAGCTTAGTATCGACAGGGGGCCGCTACGAGCAGTACTTC. Its translation is CASSLVSTGGRYEQYF. The full variable domain, rest sourced from reference TRBV7-2 and TRBJ2-7, is GAGVSQSPSNKVTEKGKDVELRCDPISGHTALYWYRQSLGQGLEFLIYFQGNSAPDKSGLPSDRFSAERTGGSVSTLTIQRTQQEDSAVYLCASSLVSTGGRYEQYFGPGTRLTVT.

The V gene is TRBV6-1, the J gene TRBJ2-1; 7 bases align to TRBD1. CDR3 size: 15 residues. Germline-derived CDR1 and CDR2 are MNHNS and SASEGT. The V segment lost 8 bases and the J segment 6 bases; nucleotides outside the gene matches: 13. The CDR3 nucleotides read TGTGCCAGCCATAGTCTCGAGGGGGCCCTCAATGAGCAGTTCTTC. This gives the protein CASHSLEGALNEQFF.

The CDR3 spells CASSEGLRVYQPQHF. CDR3 sequence (DNA): TGTGCCAGCAGTGAAGGCCTACGGGTATATCAGCCCCAGCATTTT. This rearrangement joins TRBV6-1 to TRBJ1-5; D gene unclear. V lost 1 base to trimming and J lost 5 bases, with 12 bases between them. In germline, CDR1 is MNHNS, CDR2 SASEGT. The CDR3 loop spans 15 amino acids.

Here the CDR3 DNA reads TGTGCCAGCAGCCCTCCCCCCCGGGCAGGGACCTACGAGCAGTACTTC. It is translated as CASSPPPRAGTYEQYF. V and J are TRBV5-5 and TRBJ2-7, with D possibly being TRBD1 (5 bases). CDR1 is SGHKS, CDR2 YYEKEE, per germline (reference sequence). This CDR3 contains 16 residues. V shed 4 bases and J shed 2 bases, with 19 bases lying between them.

V is TRBV7-2 and J is TRBJ2-3; a weak D match, TRBD2 (6 bases). The CDR3 runs 16 residues. The V and J ends lost 2 bases and 2 bases respectively, with 14 bases between them. Germline V gene data show CDR1 as SGHTA and CDR2 as FQGNSA. In nucleotides, the CDR3 is TGTGCCAGCAGCTTAAACGCGGGACTTGACACAGATACGCAGTATTTT. It yields the protein CASSLNAGLDTDTQYF.

The chain uses TRBV5-4 and TRBJ2-7, with a tentative D call TRBD2 (5 bases). Germline values: CDR1 SGHNT, CDR2 YYREEE (reference sequence). The germline V and J ends were trimmed by 3 bases and 8 bases, with 12 bases remaining between them. CDR3 length equals 12 residues. CDR3 nucleotide sequence: TGTGCCAGCAGCTCGGGGAAAGAGCAGCAGTACTTC. Its protein is CASSSGKEQQYF.

The gene calls are TRBV4-1 and TRBJ1-5; 8 bases agree with TRBD1. CDR3 size: 15 residues. The V and J ends lost 2 bases and 10 bases, in that order; junction bases with no gene match: 10. Germline V gives CDR1 MGHRA, CDR2 YSYEKL. The CDR3 here is CASSQSDRGFGPQHF. The CDR3 DNA follows: TGCGCCAGCAGCCAATCCGACAGGGGCTTTGGACCCCAGCATTTT.

The J gene is TRBJ1-1, the V gene TRBV6-5; no definite D call. CDR1 MNHEY and CDR2 SVGAGI come from the germline V gene. V was cut by 7 bases and J by 3 bases, with 15 bases left in between. The CDR3 covers 14 residues. CDR3 DNA: TGTGCCAGCACCCCCTCCGGGGTTTACACTGAAGCTTTCTTT. Translation: CASTPSGVYTEAFF.

V gene TRBV7-6 combines with J gene TRBJ2-5; D remains unclear. Trimming took off 5 bases at V and 7 bases at J, with 11 bases between the two ends. There are 12 residues in the CDR3. The germline gives CDR1 SGHVS, CDR2 FNYEAQ. The CDR3 bases are TGTGCCAGCAGCCCCCAGGAAGGGACCCAGTACTTC. This sequence encodes CASSPQEGTQYF.